Shown below are 21 T cell receptor beta chains from a single sample sequenced in a study of blood T cells in healthy people across ages. A second about 6 to 11 cycle PCR used barcoded and J-beta primers. TCRdb used MiXCR to reprocess the 5' RACE reads, holding one entry per CDR3 protein. Among about 840,000 distinct CDR3 sequences listed, almost 30% were seen once. These data were also reused for a study on T cells of mothers and their children.

The specimen was blood. The receptors shown here come from a woman aged 40 to 50 in good health.

The chain links TRBV7-9 to TRBJ2-1; D gene uncertain. Trimming took 1 base from V and 10 from J, leaving 8 bases between them. Germline V gene lookup returns CDR1 SEHNR and CDR2 FQNEAQ (reference sequence). This CDR3 comprises 12 residues. As DNA, the CDR3 is TGTGCCAGCAGCTTAGAGAGCTACGAGCAGTTCTTC. This translates into CASSLESYEQFF.

This clonotype has at least ten counts. The chain uses TRBV11-2 and TRBJ2-5; D may be TRBD2 (6 bases). Per the germline V gene, CDR1 is SGHAT and CDR2 is FQNNGV. With 5 bases removed from V and 7 bases from J, the gap between germline ends came to 17 bases. The CDR3 consists of 14 residues. This chain's CDR3 is CASSRFGDSVTQYF. As DNA, the CDR3 is TGTGCCAGCAGCCGTTTCGGGGACTCTGTGACCCAGTACTTC.

About this clonotype itself: This may come from a read error, since a much larger clone is one base off. The chain has TRBV7-2 and TRBJ2-7; D uncertain. Per germline, CDR1 SGHTA and CDR2 FQGNSA. This CDR3 contains 10 residues. CDR3: CANSCYEQYF. CDR3 nucleotides: TGTGCCAACAGCTGCTACGAGCAGTACTTC.

In this sample, this clonotype turned up many times. CDR3 sequence: CASSLGTGFYEQYF. Written as DNA, the CDR3 is TGTGCCAGCAGTTTGGGGACAGGGTTCTACGAGCAGTACTTC. The chain couples TRBV12-3 or TRBV12-4 to TRBJ2-7; 9 nucleotides agree with TRBD1. This CDR3 is built from 14 residues. The V segment lost 3 bases and the J segment 3 bases; nucleotides outside the gene matches: 3.

J is TRBJ1-2 and V is TRBV3-1; D uncertain. Trimming shortened V by 4 bases and J by 3 bases, and 15 bases separated the two germline ends. CDR3 length: 15 residues. Germline V gives CDR1 LGHDT, CDR2 YNNKEL (reference sequence). The CDR3 sequence is CASSPMVGLDYGYTF. DNA of the CDR3: TGTGCCAGCAGCCCTATGGTGGGATTGGACTATGGCTACACCTTC.

Details on this clonotype: This may be a read error, as it is one base from a much larger clone. The V and J genes are TRBV7-2 and TRBJ1-4, with a possible D match to TRBD1 (5 bases). Germline V lookup: CDR1 SGHTA, CDR2 FQGNSA. The CDR3 runs to 12 residues. Between the trimmed V and J ends, which lost 4 bases and 15 bases, there was a span of 15 bases. CDR3 sequence reads: CASSSPGGAMFF. The CDR3 nucleotides are TGTGCCAGCAGCTCCCCAGGCGGGGCAATGTTTTTT.

The chain joins TRBV28 to TRBJ1-1, with 10 bases fitting TRBD1. The V gene's germline CDR1 is MDHEN and CDR2 SYDVKM. The CDR3 runs to 14 residues. The V and J ends lost 5 bases and 5 bases, in that order; junction bases with no gene match: 5. The DNA for the CDR3 is TGTGCCAGCAGTCTGCCGGGACAGGGGACTGAAGCTTTCTTT. Translation gives CASSLPGQGTEAFF.

This clonotype was seen at least ten times. This rearrangement joins TRBV29-1 to TRBJ2-5, with no clear D. V lost 4 bases and J 5 bases, leaving 11 bases between the germline ends. CDR3 length equals 12 residues. CDR1 is SQVTM, CDR2 ANQGSEA, per germline. The CDR3 reads CSVGAITETQYF. CDR3 coding DNA: TGCAGCGTTGGGGCAATCACGGAGACCCAGTACTTC.

The CDR3 DNA follows: TGTGCCAGCAGCCCCACCGGTAGTACGCCTGGCTACACCTTC. Translation gives CASSPTGSTPGYTF. The rearrangement links TRBV3-1 to TRBJ1-2; no definite D call. CDR3 length: 14 amino acids. Germline assignment: CDR1 LGHDT and CDR2 YNNKEL (reference sequence). Trimming cost V 4 bases and J 7 bases, with 16 bases left between them.

This clonotype appeared many times. This chain uses TRBV18 with TRBJ1-1, with TRBD1 matching 9 bases. CDR3 length: 16 residues. After removal of 6 bases from V and 0 bases from J, the junction contained 8 bases not matched to a gene. Germline lookup yields CDR1 KGHSH and CDR2 LQKENI. Here the CDR3 reads CASSTGQGLMNTEAFF. CDR3 in DNA: TGTGCCAGCTCTACGGGACAGGGCTTAATGAACACTGAAGCTTTCTTT.

There are a few counts of this clonotype. This chain links TRBV5-6 with TRBJ2-3; the D is unclear. The V end was cut by 0 bases, the J end by 0 bases, with 8 bases between. The CDR3 covers 15 residues. Germline V gene lookup returns CDR1 SGHDT and CDR2 YYEEEE. The CDR3 nucleotides are TGTGCCAGCAGCTTGGGCGCGGCAAGCACAGATACGCAGTATTTT. This sequence encodes CASSLGAASTDTQYF.

The sample holds many counts of this clonotype. The V gene is TRBV4-2, the J gene TRBJ2-5; 9 nucleotides agree with TRBD2. V lost 0 bases, J lost 4 bases, and 6 bases stayed unmatched. CDR3 length: 16 amino acids. In germline, CDR1 is LGHNA, CDR2 YNFKEQ. The CDR3 protein is CASSQDWAGGRETQYF. The CDR3 coding sequence is TGTGCCAGCAGCCAAGATTGGGCGGGGGGGCGAGAGACCCAGTACTTC.

The chain combines TRBV20-1 with TRBJ1-1, with unresolved D. This CDR3 comprises 13 residues. V shed 2 bases and J shed 4 bases, with 11 bases lying between them. Germline V lookup: CDR1 DFQATT, CDR2 SNEGSKA (reference sequence). This CDR3 reads CSARQTLSTEAFF. The CDR3 region has the DNA TGCAGTGCTAGACAGACCCTCAGCACTGAAGCTTTCTTT.

This clonotype has only a few counts. V usage is TRBV29-1 and J usage is TRBJ1-1; D is possibly TRBD1 (5 bases). The CDR3 covers 16 residues. Trimming left V 8 bases short and J 1 base short, with 23 bases between. Germline V gene data show CDR1 as SQVTM and CDR2 as ANQGSEA. CDR3: CSSQDGVGGRNTEAFF. The CDR3 DNA reads TGCAGCTCCCAGGATGGGGTTGGGGGAAGGAACACTGAAGCTTTCTTT.

V is TRBV10-3 and J is TRBJ1-2; no clear D. CDR1 is ENHRY and CDR2 is SYGVKD in the germline V gene. V was pared by 3 bases and J by 4 bases, with 6 bases between. There are 12 residues in the CDR3. The CDR3 nucleotides read TGTGCCATCAGTGACTCGGGCTATGGCTACACCTTC. Encoded protein: CAISDSGYGYTF.

V usage is TRBV6-4 and J usage is TRBJ2-7; tentatively, D is TRBD1 or TRBD2 (5 bases each). Trimming took 7 bases from V and 4 from J, leaving 26 bases between them. This CDR3 has 17 amino acids. Per germline, CDR1 MRHNA and CDR2 SNTAGT. For the CDR3, the DNA is TGTGCCAGCATATGGGGGAGAATGAGGACCGCTCTGTACGAGCAGTACTTC. This codes for CASIWGRMRTALYEQYF.

CDR3 protein: CASSPRLMNTEAFF. Here the CDR3 DNA reads TGTGCCAGCAGTCCCAGACTCATGAACACTGAAGCTTTCTTT. This sequence joins TRBV7-9 and TRBJ1-1; D gene ambiguous. The CDR3 runs 14 residues. Trimming pared 6 bases from V and 0 bases from J, leaving 11 bases between. CDR1 is SEHNR, CDR2 FQNEAQ, per germline (reference sequence). The full variable domain, rest sourced from reference TRBV7-9 and TRBJ1-1, is DTGVSQNPRHKITKRGQNVTFRCDPISEHNRLYWYRQTLGQGPEFLTYFQNEAQLEKSRLLSDRFSAERPKGSFSTLEIQRTEQGDSAMYLCASSPRLMNTEAFFGQGTRLTVV.

The sample holds a few counts of this clonotype. The chain uses TRBV14 and TRBJ2-5, with TRBD2 matching over 11 bases. CDR3 length: 20 residues. V lost 0 bases to trimming and J lost 2 bases; unmatched junction nucleotides: 14. The germline V gene encodes CDR1 SGHDN and CDR2 FVKESK. CDR3 DNA: TGTGCCAGCAGCCAAGATTATAGGCTAGCGGGGGGCCCACTTCAAGAGACCCAGTACTTC. This translates into CASSQDYRLAGGPLQETQYF.

This sequence joins TRBV7-2 and TRBJ1-5; 9 bases are shared with TRBD1. Germline loops: CDR1 SGHTA, CDR2 FQGNSA. The CDR3 length is 18 residues. With 5 bases clipped from V and 0 bases from J, the junction kept 11 bases outside the gene matches. CDR3 in DNA: TGTGCCAGCAGCCTAAGCACCGGGACAGGGCATAGCAATCAGCCCCAGCATTTT. Its translation is CASSLSTGTGHSNQPQHF. Full variable domain (outside the CDR3, taken from reference TRBV7-2 and TRBJ1-5): GAGVSQSPSNKVTEKGKDVELRCDPISGHTALYWYRQSLGQGLEFLIYFQGNSAPDKSGLPSDRFSAERTGGSVSTLTIQRTQQEDSAVYLCASSLSTGTGHSNQPQHFGDGTRLSIL.

For the CDR3, the DNA is TGTGCCAGCAGCTCCCGAGGGGTGCTGAACACTGAAGCTTTCTTT. The encoded protein is CASSSRGVLNTEAFF. The chain links TRBV7-8 to TRBJ1-1; D perhaps matches TRBD1 (5 bases). Germline lookup yields CDR1 SGHVS and CDR2 FQNEAQ. The CDR3 extends over 15 amino acids. Deletions cut 4 bases from V and 0 bases from J, with 12 bases between.

This clonotype has more than one count but fewer than ten. Germline is not matched at one junction end, which may reflect a read error. The chain couples TRBV3-1 to TRBJ2-5; possibly TRBD2 for D (6 bases). CDR1 LGHDT and CDR2 YNNKEL come from the germline V gene (reference sequence). This CDR3 has 14 amino acids. The CDR3 loop is CASSRSSGQETQYF. The CDR3 DNA reads as TGTGCCAGCAGTAGGAGTAGCGGCCAAGAAACCCAGTACTTC.